This T cell receptor (beta chain) was obtained from a study of cytomegalovirus exposure and HLA in healthy donors. The PCR used 60 Vbeta and 13 Jbeta primers. The method was immunoSEQ multiplex PCR; TCRdb's version includes in-frame clones alone and lacks a portion of them. The sample yields 95,000 to 100,000 clones, 75% seen once. The source is a man in his fifties or sixties in good health and CMV-seronegative. Source material: PBMCs.

The CDR3 loop reads CASRHSGGGNYGYTF. For the CDR3, the DNA is TGTGCCAGCAGACACTCGGGAGGGGGCAACTATGGCTACACCTTC. The chain has TRBV7-9 and TRBJ1-2; 7 bases fit TRBD1. After removal of 6 bases from V and 2 bases from J, the junction contained 9 bases not matched to a gene. CDR3 length: 15 amino acids. CDR1 and CDR2 from the germline V gene are SEHNR and FQNEAQ (reference sequence). Based on the CDR3 plus reference TRBV7-9 and TRBJ1-2, the full variable domain is DTGVSQNPRHKITKRGQNVTFRCDPISEHNRLYWYRQTLGQGPEFLTYFQNEAQLEKSRLLSDRFSAERPKGSFSTLEIQRTEQGDSAMYLCASRHSGGGNYGYTFGSGTRLTVV.